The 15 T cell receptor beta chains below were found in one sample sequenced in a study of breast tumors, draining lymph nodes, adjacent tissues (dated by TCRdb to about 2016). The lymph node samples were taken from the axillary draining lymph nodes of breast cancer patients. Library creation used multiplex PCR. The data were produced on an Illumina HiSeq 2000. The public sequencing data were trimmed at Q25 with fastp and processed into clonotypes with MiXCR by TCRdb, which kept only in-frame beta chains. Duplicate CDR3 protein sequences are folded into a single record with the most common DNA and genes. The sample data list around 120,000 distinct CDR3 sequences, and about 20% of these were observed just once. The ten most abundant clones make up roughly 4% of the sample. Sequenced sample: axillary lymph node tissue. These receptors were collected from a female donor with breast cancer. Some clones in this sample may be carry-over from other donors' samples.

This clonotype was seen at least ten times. CDR3 DNA: TGCGCCAGCAGCGGCAGGGAGATTGATACGCAGTATTTT. It yields the protein CASSGREIDTQYF. V gene TRBV5-1 combines with J gene TRBJ2-3; D may correspond to TRBD1 or TRBD2 (5 bases each). Germline V gene lookup returns CDR1 SGHRS and CDR2 YFSETQ. The CDR3 has 13 amino acids. V was clipped by 4 bases and J by 6 bases, with 12 bases between them.

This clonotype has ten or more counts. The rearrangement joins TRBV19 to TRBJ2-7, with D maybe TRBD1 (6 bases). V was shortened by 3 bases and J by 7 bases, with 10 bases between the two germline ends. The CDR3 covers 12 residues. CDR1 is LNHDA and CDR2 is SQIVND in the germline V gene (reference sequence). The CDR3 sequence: CASSILGGEQYF. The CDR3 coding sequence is TGTGCCAGTAGTATTCTAGGGGGTGAGCAGTACTTC.

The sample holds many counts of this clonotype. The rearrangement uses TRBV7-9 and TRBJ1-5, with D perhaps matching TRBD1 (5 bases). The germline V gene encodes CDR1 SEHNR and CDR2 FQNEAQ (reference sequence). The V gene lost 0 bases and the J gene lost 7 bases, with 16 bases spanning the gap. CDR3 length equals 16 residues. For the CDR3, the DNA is TGTGCCAGCAGCTTAGCGCCGGGGGAGGCGGGACAGCCCCAGCATTTT. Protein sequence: CASSLAPGEAGQPQHF. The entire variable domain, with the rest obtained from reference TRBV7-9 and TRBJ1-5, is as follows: DTGVSQNPRHKITKRGQNVTFRCDPISEHNRLYWYRQTLGQGPEFLTYFQNEAQLEKSRLLSDRFSAERPKGSFSTLEIQRTEQGDSAMYLCASSLAPGEAGQPQHFGDGTRLSIL.

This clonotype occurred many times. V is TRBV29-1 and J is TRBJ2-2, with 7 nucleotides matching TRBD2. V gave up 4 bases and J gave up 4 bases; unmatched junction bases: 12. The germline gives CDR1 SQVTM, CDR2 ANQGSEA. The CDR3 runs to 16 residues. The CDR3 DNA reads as TGCAGCGTTGGCCAGGGTTGGTTAGCGGGCACCGGGGAGCTGTTTTTT. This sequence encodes CSVGQGWLAGTGELFF.

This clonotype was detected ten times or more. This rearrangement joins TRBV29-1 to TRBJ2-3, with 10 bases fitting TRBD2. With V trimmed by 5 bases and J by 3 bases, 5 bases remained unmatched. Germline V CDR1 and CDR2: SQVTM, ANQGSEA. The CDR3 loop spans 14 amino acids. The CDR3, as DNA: TGCAGCGTTCTAGCGGGAGAATCTACAGATACGCAGTATTTT. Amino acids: CSVLAGESTDTQYF.

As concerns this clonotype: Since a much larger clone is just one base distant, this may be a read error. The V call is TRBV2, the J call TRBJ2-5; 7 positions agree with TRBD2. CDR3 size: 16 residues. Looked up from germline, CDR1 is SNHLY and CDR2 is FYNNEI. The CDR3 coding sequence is TGTGCCAGCAGTGAATTGTTGGCCAACTCCGGGGGGACCCAGTGCTTC. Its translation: CASSELLANSGGTQCF. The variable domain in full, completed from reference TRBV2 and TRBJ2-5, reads EPEVTQTPSHQVTQMGQEVILRCVPISNHLYFYWYRQILGQKVEFLVSFYNNEISEKSEIFDDQFSVERPDGSNFTLKIRSTKLEDSAMYFCASSELLANSGGTQCFGPGTRLLVL.

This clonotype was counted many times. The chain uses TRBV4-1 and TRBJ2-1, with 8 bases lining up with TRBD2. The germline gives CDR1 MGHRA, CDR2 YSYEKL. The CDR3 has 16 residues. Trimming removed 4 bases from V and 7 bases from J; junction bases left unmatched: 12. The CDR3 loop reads CASSLPGTGGPNEQFF. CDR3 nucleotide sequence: TGCGCCAGCAGCCTACCGGGGACGGGGGGGCCGAATGAGCAGTTCTTC.

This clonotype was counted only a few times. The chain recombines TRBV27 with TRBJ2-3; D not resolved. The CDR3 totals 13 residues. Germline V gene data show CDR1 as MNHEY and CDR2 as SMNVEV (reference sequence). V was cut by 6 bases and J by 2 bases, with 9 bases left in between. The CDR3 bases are TGTGCCAGCAGCCGACCGGTCACAGATACGCAGTATTTT. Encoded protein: CASSRPVTDTQYF.

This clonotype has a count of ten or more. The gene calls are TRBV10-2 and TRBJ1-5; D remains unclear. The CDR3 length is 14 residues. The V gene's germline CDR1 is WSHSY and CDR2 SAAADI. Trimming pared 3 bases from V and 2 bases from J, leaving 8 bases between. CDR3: CASSDVQGNQPQHF. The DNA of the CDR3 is TGCGCCAGCAGTGACGTTCAGGGCAATCAGCCCCAGCATTTT.

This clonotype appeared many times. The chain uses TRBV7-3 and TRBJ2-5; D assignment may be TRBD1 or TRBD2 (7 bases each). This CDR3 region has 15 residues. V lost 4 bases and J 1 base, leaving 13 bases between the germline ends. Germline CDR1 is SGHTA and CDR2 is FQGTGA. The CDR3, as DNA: TGTGCCAGCAGCTCAGGGGGGGGCGGCCAAGAGACCCAGTACTTC. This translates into CASSSGGGGQETQYF.

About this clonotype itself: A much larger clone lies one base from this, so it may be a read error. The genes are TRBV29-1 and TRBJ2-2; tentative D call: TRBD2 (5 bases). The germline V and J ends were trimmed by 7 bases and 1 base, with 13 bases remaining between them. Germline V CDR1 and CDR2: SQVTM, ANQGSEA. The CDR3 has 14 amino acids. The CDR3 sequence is CSAQAEWNTGELFF. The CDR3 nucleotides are TGCAGCGCCCAAGCGGAATGGAACACCGGGGAGCTGTTTTTT.

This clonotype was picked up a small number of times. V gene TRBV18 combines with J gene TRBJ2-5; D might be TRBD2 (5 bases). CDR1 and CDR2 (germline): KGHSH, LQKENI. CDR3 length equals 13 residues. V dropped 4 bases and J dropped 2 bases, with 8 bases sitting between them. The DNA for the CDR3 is TGTGCCAGCTCACGCGGGCCACAAGAGACCCAGTACTTC. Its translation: CASSRGPQETQYF.

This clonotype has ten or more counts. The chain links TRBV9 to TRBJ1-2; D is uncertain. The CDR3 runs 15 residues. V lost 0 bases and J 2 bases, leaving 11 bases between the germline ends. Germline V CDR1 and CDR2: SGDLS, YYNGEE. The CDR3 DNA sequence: TGTGCCAGCAGCGTAGGAGTTTCTGGGAACTATGGCTACACCTTC. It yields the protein CASSVGVSGNYGYTF.

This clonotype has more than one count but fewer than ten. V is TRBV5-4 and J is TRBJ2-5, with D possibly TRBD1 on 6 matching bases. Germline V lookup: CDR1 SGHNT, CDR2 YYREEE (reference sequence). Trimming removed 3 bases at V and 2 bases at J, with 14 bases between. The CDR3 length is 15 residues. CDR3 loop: CASSSLTGPQETQYF. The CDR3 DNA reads TGTGCCAGCAGCTCCCTGACAGGCCCACAAGAGACCCAGTACTTC.

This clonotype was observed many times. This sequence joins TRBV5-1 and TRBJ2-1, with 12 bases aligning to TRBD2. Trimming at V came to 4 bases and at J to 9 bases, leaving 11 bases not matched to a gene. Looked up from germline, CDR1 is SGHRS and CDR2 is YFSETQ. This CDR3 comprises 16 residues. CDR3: CASSGVLAGGLGEQFF. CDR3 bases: TGCGCCAGCAGCGGGGTTCTAGCGGGGGGGCTCGGTGAGCAGTTCTTC.